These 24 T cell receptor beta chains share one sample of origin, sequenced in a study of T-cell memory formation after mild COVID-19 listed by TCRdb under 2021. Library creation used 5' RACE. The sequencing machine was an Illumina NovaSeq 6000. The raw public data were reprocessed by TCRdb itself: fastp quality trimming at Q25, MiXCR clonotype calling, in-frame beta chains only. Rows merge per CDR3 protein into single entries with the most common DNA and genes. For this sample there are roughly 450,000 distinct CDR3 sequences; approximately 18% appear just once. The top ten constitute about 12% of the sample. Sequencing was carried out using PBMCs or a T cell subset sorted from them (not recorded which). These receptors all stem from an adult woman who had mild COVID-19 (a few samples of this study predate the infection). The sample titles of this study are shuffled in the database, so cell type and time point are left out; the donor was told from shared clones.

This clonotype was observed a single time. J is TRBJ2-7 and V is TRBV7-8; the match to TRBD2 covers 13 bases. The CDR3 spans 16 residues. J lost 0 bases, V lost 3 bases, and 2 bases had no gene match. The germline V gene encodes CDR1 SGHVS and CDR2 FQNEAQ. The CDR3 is CASSFGTSGNSYEQYF. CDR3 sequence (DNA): TGTGCCAGCAGCTTCGGGACTAGCGGGAACTCCTACGAGCAGTACTTC.

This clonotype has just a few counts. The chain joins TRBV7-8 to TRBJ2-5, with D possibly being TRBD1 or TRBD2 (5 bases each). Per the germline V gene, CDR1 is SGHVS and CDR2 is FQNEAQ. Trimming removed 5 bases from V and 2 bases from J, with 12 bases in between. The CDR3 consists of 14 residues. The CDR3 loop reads CASSPRDRQETQYF. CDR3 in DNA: TGTGCCAGCAGCCCCCGGGACCGGCAAGAGACCCAGTACTTC. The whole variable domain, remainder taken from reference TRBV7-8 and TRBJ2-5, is GAGVSQSPRYKVAKRGQDVALRCDPISGHVSLFWYQQALGQGPEFLTYFQNEAQLDKSGLPSDRFFAERPEGSVSTLKIQRTQQEDSAVYLCASSPRDRQETQYFGPGTRLLVL.

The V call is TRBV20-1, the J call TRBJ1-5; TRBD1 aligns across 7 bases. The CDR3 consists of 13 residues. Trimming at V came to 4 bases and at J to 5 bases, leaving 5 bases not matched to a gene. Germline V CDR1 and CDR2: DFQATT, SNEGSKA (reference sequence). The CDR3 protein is CSANRGGYQPQHF. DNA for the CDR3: TGCAGTGCTAACAGGGGAGGGTATCAGCCCCAGCATTTT.

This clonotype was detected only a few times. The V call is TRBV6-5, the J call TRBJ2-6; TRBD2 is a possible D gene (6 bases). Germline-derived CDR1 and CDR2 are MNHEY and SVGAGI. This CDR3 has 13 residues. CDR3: CATEGSGANVLTF. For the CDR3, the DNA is TGTGCGACGGAGGGCTCTGGGGCCAACGTCCTGACTTTC.

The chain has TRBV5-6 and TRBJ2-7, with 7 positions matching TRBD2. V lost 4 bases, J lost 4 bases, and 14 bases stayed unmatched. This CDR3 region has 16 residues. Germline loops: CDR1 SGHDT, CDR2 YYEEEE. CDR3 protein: CASSLRGASGKYEQYF. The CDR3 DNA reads TGTGCCAGCAGCCTCCGAGGGGCGAGCGGGAAGTACGAGCAGTACTTC.

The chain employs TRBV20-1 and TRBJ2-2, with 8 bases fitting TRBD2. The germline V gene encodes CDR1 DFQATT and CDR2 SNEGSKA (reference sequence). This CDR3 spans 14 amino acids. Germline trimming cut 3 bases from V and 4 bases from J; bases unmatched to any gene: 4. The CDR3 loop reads CSASGGASTGELFF. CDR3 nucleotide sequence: TGCAGTGCTAGCGGGGGGGCCAGCACCGGGGAGCTGTTTTTT.

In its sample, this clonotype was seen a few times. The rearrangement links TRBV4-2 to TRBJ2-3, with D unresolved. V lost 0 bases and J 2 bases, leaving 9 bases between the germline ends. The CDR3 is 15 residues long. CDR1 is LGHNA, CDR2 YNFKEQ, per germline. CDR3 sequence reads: CASSQDPQYTDTQYF. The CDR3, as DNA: TGTGCCAGCAGCCAAGATCCCCAGTACACAGATACGCAGTATTTT.

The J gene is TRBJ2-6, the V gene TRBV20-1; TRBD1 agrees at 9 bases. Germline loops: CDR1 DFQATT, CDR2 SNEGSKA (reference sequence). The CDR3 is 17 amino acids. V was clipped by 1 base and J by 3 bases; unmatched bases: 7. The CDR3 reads CSARAPGTGFGANVLTF. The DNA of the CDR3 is TGCAGTGCTAGAGCTCCCGGGACAGGGTTTGGGGCCAACGTCCTGACTTTC.

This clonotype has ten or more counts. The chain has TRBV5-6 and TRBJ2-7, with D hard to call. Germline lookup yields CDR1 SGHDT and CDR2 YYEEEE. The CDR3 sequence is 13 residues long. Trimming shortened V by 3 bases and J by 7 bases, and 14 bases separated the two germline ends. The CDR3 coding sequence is TGTGCCAGCAGCTCGGGTCCAGAAGGGGAGCAGTACTTC. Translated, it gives CASSSGPEGEQYF.

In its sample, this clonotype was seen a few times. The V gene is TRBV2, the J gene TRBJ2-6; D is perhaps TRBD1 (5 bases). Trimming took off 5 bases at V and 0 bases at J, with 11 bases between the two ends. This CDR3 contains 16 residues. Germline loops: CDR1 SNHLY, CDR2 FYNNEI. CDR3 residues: CASSYGHTSGANVLTF. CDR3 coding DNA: TGTGCCAGCAGTTACGGACATACCTCTGGGGCCAACGTCCTGACTTTC.

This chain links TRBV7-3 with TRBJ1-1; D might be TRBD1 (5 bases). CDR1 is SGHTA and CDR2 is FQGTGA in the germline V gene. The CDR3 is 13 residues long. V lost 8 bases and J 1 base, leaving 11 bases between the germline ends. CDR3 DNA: TGTGCCAGCGGGCAGGGAACGAACACTGAAGCTTTCTTT. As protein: CASGQGTNTEAFF.

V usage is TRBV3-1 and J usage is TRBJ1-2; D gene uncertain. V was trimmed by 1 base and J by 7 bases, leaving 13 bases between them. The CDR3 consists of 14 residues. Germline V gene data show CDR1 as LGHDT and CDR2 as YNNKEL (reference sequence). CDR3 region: CASSQVGSGSGYTF. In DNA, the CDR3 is TGTGCCAGCAGCCAAGTGGGGTCTGGGAGTGGCTACACCTTC.

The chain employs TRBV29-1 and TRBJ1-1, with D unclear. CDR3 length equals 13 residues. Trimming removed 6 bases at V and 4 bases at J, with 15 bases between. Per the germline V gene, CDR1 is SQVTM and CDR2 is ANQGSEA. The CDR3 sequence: CSVGEGWITEAFF. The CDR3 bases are TGCAGCGTCGGGGAAGGGTGGATCACTGAAGCTTTCTTT.

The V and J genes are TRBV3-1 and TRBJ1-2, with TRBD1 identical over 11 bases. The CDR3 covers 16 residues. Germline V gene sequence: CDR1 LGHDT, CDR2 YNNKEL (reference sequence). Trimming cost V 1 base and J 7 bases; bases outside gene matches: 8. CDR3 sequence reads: CASSQAADRGQSGYTF. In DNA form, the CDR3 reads TGTGCCAGCAGCCAAGCCGCGGACAGGGGGCAAAGTGGCTACACCTTC.

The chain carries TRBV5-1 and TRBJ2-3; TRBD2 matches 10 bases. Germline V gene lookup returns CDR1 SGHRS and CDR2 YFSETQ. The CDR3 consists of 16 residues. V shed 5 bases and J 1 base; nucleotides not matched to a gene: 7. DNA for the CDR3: TGCGCCAGCAGTTCTGATCTAGCGGGAGGCACAGATACGCAGTATTTT. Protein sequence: CASSSDLAGGTDTQYF.

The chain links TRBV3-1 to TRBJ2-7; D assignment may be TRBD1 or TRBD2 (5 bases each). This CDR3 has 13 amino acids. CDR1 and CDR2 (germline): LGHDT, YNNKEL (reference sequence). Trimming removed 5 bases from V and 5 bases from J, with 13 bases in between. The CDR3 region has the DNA TGTGCCAGCAGCGGGGACGGGTTCCACGAGCAGTACTTC. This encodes CASSGDGFHEQYF.

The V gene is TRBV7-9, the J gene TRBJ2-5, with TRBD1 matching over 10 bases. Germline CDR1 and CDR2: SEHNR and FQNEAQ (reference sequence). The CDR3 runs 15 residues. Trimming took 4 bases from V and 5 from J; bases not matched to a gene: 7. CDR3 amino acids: CASSSRDRGAETQYF. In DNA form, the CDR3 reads TGTGCCAGCAGCTCCCGGGACAGGGGTGCGGAGACCCAGTACTTC.

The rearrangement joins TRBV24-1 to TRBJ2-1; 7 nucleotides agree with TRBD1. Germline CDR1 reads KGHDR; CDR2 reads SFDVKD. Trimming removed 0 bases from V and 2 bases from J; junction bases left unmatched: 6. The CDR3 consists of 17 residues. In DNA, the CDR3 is TGTGCCACCAGTGATTTGGTACACGGGACAGCCTACAATGAGCAGTTCTTC. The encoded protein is CATSDLVHGTAYNEQFF.

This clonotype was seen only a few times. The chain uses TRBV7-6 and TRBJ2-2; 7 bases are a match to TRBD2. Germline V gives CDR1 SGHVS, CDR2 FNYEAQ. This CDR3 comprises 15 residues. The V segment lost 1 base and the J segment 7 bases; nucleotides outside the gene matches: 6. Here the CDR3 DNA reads TGTGCCAGCAGCTTAGATACTAGCGTGATCGGGGAGCTGTTTTTT. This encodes CASSLDTSVIGELFF.

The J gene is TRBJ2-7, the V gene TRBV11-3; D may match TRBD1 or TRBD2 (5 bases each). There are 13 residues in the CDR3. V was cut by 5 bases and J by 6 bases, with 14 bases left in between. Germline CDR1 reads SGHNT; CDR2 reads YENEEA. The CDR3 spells CASSTGDGGEQYF. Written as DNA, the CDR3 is TGTGCCAGCAGCACAGGAGATGGGGGCGAGCAGTACTTC.

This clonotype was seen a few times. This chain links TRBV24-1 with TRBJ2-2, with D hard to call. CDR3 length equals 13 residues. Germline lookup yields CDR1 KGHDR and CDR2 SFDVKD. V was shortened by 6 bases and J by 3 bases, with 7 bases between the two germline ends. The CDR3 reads CATSPVDTGELFF. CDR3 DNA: TGTGCCACCAGTCCTGTAGACACCGGGGAGCTGTTTTTT.

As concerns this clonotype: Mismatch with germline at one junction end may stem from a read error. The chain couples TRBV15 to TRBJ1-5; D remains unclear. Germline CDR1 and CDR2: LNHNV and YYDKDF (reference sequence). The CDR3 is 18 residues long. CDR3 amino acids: CATSGESPPRYSNQPQHF. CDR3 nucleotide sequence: TGTGCCACCAGCGGAGAGAGTCCCCCTCGTTATAGCAATCAGCCCCAGCATTTT.

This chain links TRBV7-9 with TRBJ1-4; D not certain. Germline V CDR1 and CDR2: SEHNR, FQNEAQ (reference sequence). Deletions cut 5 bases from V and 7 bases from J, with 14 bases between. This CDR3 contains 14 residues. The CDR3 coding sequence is TGTGCCAGCAGCCACAGACCCGGACGTGAAAAACTGTTTTTT. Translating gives CASSHRPGREKLFF.

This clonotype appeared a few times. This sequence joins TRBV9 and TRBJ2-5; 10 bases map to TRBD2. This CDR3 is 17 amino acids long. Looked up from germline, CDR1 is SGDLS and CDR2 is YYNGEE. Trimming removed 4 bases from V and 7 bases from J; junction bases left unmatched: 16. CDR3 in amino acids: CASSPNRLAGAPGTQYF. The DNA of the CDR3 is TGTGCCAGCAGCCCCAACCGGCTAGCGGGGGCCCCGGGGACCCAGTACTTC.